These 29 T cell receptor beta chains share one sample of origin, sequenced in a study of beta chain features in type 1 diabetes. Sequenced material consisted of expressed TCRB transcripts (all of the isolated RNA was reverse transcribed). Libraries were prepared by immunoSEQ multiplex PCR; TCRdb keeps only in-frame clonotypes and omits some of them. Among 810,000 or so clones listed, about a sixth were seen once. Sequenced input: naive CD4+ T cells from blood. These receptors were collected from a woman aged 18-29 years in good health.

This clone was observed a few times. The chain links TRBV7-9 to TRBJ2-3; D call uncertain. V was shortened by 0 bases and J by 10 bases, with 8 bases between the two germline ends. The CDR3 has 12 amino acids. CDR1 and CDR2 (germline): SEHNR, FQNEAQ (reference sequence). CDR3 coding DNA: TGTGCCAGCAGCTTAGCTACGGCGGCGCAGTATTTT. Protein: CASSLATAAQYF.

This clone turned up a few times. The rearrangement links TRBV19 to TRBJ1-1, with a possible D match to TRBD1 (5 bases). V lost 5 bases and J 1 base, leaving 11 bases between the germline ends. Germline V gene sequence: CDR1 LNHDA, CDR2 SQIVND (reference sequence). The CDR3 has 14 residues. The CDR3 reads CASSGGFRNTEAFF. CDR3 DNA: TGTGCCAGTAGTGGGGGATTCCGGAACACTGAAGCTTTCTTT.

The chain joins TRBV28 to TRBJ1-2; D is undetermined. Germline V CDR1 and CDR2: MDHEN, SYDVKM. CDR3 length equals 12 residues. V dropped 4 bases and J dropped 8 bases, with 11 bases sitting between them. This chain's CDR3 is CASSYSREGYTF. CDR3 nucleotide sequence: TGTGCCAGCAGTTACAGTAGGGAAGGCTACACCTTC.

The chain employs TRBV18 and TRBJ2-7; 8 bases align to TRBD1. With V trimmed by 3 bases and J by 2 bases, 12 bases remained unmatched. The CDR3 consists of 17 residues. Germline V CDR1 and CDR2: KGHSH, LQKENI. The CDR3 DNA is TGTGCCAGCTCACCCCCAGGGGGCCCCTTTCTTACCTACGAGCAGTACTTC. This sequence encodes CASSPPGGPFLTYEQYF.

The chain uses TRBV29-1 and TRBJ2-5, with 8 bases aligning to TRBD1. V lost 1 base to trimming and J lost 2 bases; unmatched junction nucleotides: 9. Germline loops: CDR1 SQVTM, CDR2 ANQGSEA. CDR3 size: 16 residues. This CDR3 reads CSVEARAGTGQETQYF. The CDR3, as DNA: TGCAGCGTTGAAGCCCGGGCCGGGACAGGACAAGAGACCCAGTACTTC.

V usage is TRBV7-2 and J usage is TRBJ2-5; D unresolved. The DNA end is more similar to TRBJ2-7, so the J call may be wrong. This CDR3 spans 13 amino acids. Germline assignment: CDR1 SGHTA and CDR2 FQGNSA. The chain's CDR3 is CASSSRGSYEQYF. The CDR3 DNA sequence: TGTGCCAGCAGCTCCCGAGGCTCCTACGAGCAGTACTTC.

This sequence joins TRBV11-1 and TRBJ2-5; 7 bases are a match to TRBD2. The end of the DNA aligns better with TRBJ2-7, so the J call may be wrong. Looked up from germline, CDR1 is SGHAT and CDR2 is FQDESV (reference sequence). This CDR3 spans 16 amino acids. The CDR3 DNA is TGTGCCAGCAGCGGTCCTGGCGGGAGTCGCCCCTACGAGCAGTACTTC. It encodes CASSGPGGSRPYEQYF.

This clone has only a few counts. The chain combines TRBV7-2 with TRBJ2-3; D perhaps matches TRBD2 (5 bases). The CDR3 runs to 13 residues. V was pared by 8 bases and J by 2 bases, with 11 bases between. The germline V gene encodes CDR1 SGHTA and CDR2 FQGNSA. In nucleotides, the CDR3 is TGTGCCAGCCGAGGAGGAAACACAGATACGCAGTATTTT. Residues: CASRGGNTDTQYF.

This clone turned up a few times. This CDR3 is CASSYGTGVNTEAFF. The CDR3 DNA is TGTGCCAGCAGTTACGGGACGGGTGTGAACACTGAAGCTTTCTTT. The chain links TRBV6-6 to TRBJ1-1; tentatively, D is TRBD1 (5 bases). V was clipped by 2 bases and J by 0 bases, with 10 bases between them. The CDR3 runs to 15 residues. CDR1 MNHNY and CDR2 SVGAGI come from the germline V gene (reference sequence).

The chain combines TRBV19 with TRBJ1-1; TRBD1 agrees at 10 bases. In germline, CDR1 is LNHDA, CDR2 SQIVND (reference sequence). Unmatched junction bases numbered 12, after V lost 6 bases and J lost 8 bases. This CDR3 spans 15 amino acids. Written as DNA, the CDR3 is TGTGCCAGTAGGAAGGGACAGGGGACGATCGCCGAAGCTTTCTTT. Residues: CASRKGQGTIAEAFF.

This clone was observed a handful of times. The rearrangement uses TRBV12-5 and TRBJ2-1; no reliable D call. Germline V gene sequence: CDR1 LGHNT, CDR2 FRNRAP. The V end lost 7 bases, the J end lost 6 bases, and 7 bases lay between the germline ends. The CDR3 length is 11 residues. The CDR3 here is CASAVSNEQFF. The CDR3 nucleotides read TGTGCTAGTGCGGTAAGCAATGAGCAGTTCTTC.

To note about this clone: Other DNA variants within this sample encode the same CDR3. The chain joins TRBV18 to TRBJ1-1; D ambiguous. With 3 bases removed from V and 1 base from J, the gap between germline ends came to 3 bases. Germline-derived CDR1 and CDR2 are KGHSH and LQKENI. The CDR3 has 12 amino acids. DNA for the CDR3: TGTGCCAGCTCACCCTCGAACACTGAAGCTTTCTTT. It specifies CASSPSNTEAFF.

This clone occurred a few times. CDR3 amino acids: CASSQAGTYYNEQFF. In DNA, the CDR3 is TGTGCCAGCAGCCAGGCTGGGACTTACTACAATGAGCAGTTCTTC. The chain carries TRBV4-2 and TRBJ2-1; tentative D call: TRBD2 (6 bases). This CDR3 has 15 amino acids. Germline assignment: CDR1 LGHNA and CDR2 YNFKEQ. V lost 3 bases and J lost 3, with 12 bases in between.

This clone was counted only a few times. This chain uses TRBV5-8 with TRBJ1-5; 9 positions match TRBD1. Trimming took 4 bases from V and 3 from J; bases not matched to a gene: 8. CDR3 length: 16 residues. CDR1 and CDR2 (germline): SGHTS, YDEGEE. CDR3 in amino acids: CASSTWTGAANQPQHF. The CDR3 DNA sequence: TGTGCCAGCAGCACCTGGACAGGGGCGGCCAATCAGCCCCAGCATTTT.

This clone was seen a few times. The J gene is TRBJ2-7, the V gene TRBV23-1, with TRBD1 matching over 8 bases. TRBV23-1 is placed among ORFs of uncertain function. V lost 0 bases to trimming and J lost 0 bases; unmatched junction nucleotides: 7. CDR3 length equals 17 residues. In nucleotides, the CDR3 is TGCGCCAGCAGTCAATCGGTTAAGACAGGGGTCTCCTACGAGCAGTACTTC. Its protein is CASSQSVKTGVSYEQYF.

The CDR3 spells CASSLDATGVGGNTIYF. CDR3 nucleotide sequence: TGCGCCAGCAGCTTGGACGCGACAGGTGTAGGTGGAAACACCATATATTTT. The chain combines TRBV5-1 with TRBJ1-3; maybe TRBD1 (6 bases). The CDR3 extends over 17 amino acids. Trimming removed 0 bases at V and 3 bases at J, with 16 bases between. Looked up from germline, CDR1 is SGHRS and CDR2 is YFSETQ.

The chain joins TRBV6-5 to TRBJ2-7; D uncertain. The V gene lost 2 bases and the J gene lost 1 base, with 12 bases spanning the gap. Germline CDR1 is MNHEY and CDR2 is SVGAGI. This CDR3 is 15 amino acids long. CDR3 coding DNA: TGTGCCAGCAGTTACATCGGTGGACGATCCTACGAGCAGTACTTC. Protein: CASSYIGGRSYEQYF.

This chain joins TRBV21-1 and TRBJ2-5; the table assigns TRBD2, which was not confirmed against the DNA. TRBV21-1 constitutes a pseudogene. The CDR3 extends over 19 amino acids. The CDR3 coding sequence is TGTGCCAGCAGCAAAGTGTATGGAGACCTTAAGTCCCTTCAAGAGACCCAGTACTTC. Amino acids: CASSKVYGDLKSLQETQYF.

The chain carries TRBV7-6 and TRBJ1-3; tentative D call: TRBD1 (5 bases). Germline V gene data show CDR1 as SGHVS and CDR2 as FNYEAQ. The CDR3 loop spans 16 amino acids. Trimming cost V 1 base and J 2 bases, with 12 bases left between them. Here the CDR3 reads CASSLGQLGPGNTIYF. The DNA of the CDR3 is TGTGCCAGCAGCTTAGGACAGCTAGGACCTGGAAACACCATATATTTT. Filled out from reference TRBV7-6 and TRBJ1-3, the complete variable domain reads GAGVSQSPRYKVTKRGQDVALRCDPISGHVSLYWYRQALGQGPEFLTYFNYEAQQDKSGLPNDRFSAERPEGSISTLTIQRTEQRDSAMYRCASSLGQLGPGNTIYFGEGSWLTVV.

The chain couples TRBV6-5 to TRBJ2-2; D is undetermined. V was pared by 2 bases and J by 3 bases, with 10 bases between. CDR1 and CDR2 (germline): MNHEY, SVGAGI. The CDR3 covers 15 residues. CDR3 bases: TGTGCCAGCAGTTACAGTCAGACATACACCGGGGAGCTGTTTTTT. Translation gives CASSYSQTYTGELFF.

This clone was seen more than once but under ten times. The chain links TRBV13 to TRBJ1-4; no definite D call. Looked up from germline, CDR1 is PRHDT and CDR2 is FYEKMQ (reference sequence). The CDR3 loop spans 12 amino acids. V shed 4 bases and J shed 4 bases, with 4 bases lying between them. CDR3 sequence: CASSSRNEKLFF. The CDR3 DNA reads TGTGCCAGCAGCTCCCGTAATGAAAAACTGTTTTTT.

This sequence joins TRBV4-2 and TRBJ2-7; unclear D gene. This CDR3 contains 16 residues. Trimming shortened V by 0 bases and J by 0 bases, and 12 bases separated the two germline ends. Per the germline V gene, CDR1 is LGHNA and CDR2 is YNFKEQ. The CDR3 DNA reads TGTGCCAGCAGCCAAGATTGGCAATACAGCTCCTACGAGCAGTACTTC. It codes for CASSQDWQYSSYEQYF.

The CDR3 DNA is TGTGCCAGCAGCTTAGGCCAGGCGGAGGCCTACAATGAGCAGTTCTTC. Residues: CASSLGQAEAYNEQFF. V usage is TRBV7-9 and J usage is TRBJ2-1, with D possibly being TRBD2 (5 bases). The V end was cut by 1 base, the J end by 2 bases, with 12 bases between. The CDR3 covers 16 residues. The germline V gene encodes CDR1 SEHNR and CDR2 FQNEAQ (reference sequence).

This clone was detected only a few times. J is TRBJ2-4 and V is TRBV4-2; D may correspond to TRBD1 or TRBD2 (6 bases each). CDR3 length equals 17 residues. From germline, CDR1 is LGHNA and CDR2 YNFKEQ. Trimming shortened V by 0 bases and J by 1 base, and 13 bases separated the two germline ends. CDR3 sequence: CASSQDEGGGAKNIQYF. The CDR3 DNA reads TGTGCCAGCAGCCAAGATGAGGGGGGTGGGGCCAAAAACATTCAGTACTTC.

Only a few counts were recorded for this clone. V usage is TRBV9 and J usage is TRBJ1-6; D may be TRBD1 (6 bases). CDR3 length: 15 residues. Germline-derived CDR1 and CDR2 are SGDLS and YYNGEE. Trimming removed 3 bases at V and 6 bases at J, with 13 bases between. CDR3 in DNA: TGTGCCAGCAGCGCCCGCGACAGGCTTAATTCACCCCTCCACTTT. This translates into CASSARDRLNSPLHF.

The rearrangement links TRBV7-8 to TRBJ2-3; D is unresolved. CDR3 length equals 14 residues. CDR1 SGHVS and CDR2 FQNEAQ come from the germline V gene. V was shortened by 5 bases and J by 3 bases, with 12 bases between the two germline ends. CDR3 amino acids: CASSLGPFTDTQYF. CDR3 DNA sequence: TGTGCCAGCAGCCTCGGACCGTTTACAGATACGCAGTATTTT. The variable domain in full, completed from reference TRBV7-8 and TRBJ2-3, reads GAGVSQSPRYKVAKRGQDVALRCDPISGHVSLFWYQQALGQGPEFLTYFQNEAQLDKSGLPSDRFFAERPEGSVSTLKIQRTQQEDSAVYLCASSLGPFTDTQYFGPGTRLTVL.

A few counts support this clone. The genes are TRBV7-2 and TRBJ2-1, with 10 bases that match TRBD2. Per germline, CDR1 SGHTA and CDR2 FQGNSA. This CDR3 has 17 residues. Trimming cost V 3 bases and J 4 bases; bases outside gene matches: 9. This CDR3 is CASSLRGLAETYNEQFF. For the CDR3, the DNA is TGTGCCAGCAGCTTGAGAGGACTAGCGGAGACGTACAATGAGCAGTTCTTC.

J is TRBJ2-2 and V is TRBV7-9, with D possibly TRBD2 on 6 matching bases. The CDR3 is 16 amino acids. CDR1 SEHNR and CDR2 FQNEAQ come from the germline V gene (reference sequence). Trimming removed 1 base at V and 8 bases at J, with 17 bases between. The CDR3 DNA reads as TGTGCCAGCAGCTTAGGACGTGTTCCTAGCGAAGGGGAGCTGTTTTTT. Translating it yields CASSLGRVPSEGELFF.

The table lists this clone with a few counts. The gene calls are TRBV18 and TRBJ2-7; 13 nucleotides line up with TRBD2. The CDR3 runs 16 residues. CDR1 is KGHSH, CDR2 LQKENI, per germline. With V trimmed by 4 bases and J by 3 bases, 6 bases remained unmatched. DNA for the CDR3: TGTGCCAGCTCACGGACTAGCGGGAGTAGCAGCTACGAGCAGTACTTC. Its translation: CASSRTSGSSSYEQYF.